This TCR beta chain was profiled in a study of T cells in women clearing cervical HPV infection. As for the study in general: HLA type could not be excluded as a confounder. Study-level points and caveats: Unknown T-cell numbers per sample may underlie the richness differences. TRBV6-7 relative abundance averaged approximately 0.1% in cases and more than 0.15% in controls. CIN3+ cases had significantly higher TCR richness than controls; evenness did not differ.

TCRdb's copy holds only in-frame clones and misses some; the assay was immunoSEQ multiplex PCR. Recorded for this sample: around 23,000 clones. Per the germline V gene, CDR1 is MNHEY and CDR2 is SVGEGT. V shed 5 bases and J 4 bases; nucleotides not matched to a gene: 2. The CDR3 consists of 14 residues. As concerns this clone: Its antigen remains unknown. Sequencing ends 3 residues short of the CDR3 end; the germline J gene provides the rest.

Sequences were obtained from blood buffy coat. The J gene is TRBJ2-7, the V gene TRBV6-2 or TRBV6-3, with 13 bases aligning to TRBD2. The TCR was taken from a woman aged 18 to 75 with a cervical HPV16 infection that either progressed to CIN3+ or cleared (not recorded which). Incomplete CDR3 DNA: TGTGCCAGCAGTGGGACTAGCGGGGTGTACGAG. It yields the protein CASSGTSGVYE. The complete CDR3 reads CASSGTSGVYEQYF.